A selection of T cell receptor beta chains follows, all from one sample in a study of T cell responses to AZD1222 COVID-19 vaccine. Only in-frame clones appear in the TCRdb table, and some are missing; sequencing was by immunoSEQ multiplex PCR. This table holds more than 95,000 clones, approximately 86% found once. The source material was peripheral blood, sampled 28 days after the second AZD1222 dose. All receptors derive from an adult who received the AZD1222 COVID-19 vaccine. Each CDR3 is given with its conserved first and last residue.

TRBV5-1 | CASSMWDSGNSPLHF
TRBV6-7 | CASGRDRGYNEQFF
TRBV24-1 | CATSDLTSTLANTGELFF
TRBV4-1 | CASSQEDRGGNQPQHF
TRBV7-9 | CASSGLAGGRGTGELFF
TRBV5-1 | CASSLMAGGPRTGELFF
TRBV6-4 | CASSHTSGSTDTQYF
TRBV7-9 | CASSLIRSRGGYTGELFF
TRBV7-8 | CASSPGQMVSGANVLTF
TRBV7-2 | CASSPQGAGNQPQHF
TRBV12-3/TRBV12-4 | CASSPRAGDGYTF
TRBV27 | CATHPGGNTEAFF
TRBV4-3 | CASSQTPGNTEAFF
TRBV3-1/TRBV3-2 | CASSHSGSPYGYTF
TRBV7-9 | CASSLRYTNEKLFF
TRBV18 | CASAHRVQQYF